Sequencing of this T cell receptor (beta chain) was carried out in a study of blood T cell repertoires in COVID-19. Study as a whole: Acute and convalescent COVID-19 specimens originated in the United States, Italy and Spain. T cells, B-cell-depleted T cells, or PBMCs provided the cDNA or gDNA that served as material.

V gave up 4 bases and J gave up 3 bases; unmatched junction bases: 13. Germline CDR1 is SGHRS and CDR2 is YFSETQ. The CDR3 is made up of 16 amino acids. In the authors' workflow: Reference gene primer amplification gave estimated nucleated cell counts. The repertoire was sequenced with immunoSEQ multiplex PCR; TCRdb's copy has only in-frame clones and lacks some. V and J calls and clone size are given by that table; D and trimming were obtained from the DNA. The profile shows about 68,000 clones, roughly 85% of them singletons. The TCR was taken from a man aged 50-60 years with acute or convalescent COVID-19. This chain joins TRBV5-1 and TRBJ2-7; the match to TRBD2 covers 7 bases. Sample: peripheral blood. The CDR3, as DNA: TGCGCCAGCAGCCCCGGCGGGGGAGGGGAGATCTACGAGCAGTACTTC. Translated: CASSPGGGGEIYEQYF.